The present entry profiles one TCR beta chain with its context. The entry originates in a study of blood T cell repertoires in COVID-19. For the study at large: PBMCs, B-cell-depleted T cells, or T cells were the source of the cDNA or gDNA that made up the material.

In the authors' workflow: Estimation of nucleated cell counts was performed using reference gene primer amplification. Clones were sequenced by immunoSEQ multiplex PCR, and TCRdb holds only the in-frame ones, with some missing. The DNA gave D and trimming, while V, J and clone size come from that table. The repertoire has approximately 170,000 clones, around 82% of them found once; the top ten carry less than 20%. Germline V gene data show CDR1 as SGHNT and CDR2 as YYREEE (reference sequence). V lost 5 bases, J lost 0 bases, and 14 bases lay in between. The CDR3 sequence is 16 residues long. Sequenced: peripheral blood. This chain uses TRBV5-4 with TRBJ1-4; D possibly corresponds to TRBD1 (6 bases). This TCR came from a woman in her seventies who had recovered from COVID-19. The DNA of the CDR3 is TGTGCCAGCAGACCCGGCGGGGGCGCAACTAATGAAAAACTGTTTTTT. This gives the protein CASRPGGGATNEKLFF. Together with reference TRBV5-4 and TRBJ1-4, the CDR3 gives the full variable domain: ETGVTQSPTHLIKTRGQQVTLRCSSQSGHNTVSWYQQALGQGPQFIFQYYREEENGRGNFPPRFSGLQFPNYSSELNVNALELDDSALYLCASRPGGGATNEKLFFGSGTQLSVL.